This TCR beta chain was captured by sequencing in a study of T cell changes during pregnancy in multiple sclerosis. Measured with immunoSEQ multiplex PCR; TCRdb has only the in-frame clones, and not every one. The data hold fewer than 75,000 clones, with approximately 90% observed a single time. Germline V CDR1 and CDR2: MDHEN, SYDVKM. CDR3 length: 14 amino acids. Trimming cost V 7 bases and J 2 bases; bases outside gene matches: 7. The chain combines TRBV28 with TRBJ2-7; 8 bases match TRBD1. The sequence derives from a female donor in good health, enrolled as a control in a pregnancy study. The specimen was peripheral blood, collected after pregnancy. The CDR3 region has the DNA TGTGCCAGCACCCCCTCGGACAGGGCCTACGAGCAGTACTTC. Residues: CASTPSDRAYEQYF.